These 21 T cell receptor beta chains were all obtained from the same sample, sequenced in a study of radiation and T cells in renal cell carcinoma. The time point was: blood 4 weeks post-SBRT, at nephrectomy. Treatment in this sample: 15 Gy SBRT to primary tumor, nephrectomy 4 weeks later. TCRdb keeps only in-frame clones here, not all; method: immunoSEQ multiplex PCR. The sample holds fewer than 200,000 clones, about 88% seen once. Source: blood, taken from a patient whose treatment included radiotherapy and nephrectomy. All receptors come from a woman between 50 and 59 years old with renal cell carcinoma.

This chain connects TRBV5-6 to TRBJ2-7; D is undetermined. CDR3 length: 15 residues. The V gene's germline CDR1 is SGHDT and CDR2 YYEEEE. The V and J ends lost 0 bases and 3 bases respectively, with 13 bases between them. CDR3 in DNA: TGTGCCAGCAGCTTGGGACCCTCGAGAAGCTACGAGCAGTACTTC. It encodes CASSLGPSRSYEQYF.

The chain is built from TRBV29-1 and TRBJ1-3; no clear D. Trimming shortened V by 3 bases and J by 2 bases, and 8 bases separated the two germline ends. The CDR3 loop spans 13 amino acids. Germline-derived CDR1 and CDR2 are SQVTM and ANQGSEA. CDR3 bases: TGCAGCGTTGACCCAGTAGCTGGAAACACCATATATTTT. Encoded protein: CSVDPVAGNTIYF.

This clone showed up just once. V and J are TRBV5-1 and TRBJ2-1; D possibly corresponds to TRBD1 (6 bases). CDR1 is SGHRS and CDR2 is YFSETQ in the germline V gene. V shed 0 bases and J shed 4 bases, with 14 bases lying between them. CDR3 length: 16 residues. CDR3 coding DNA: TGCGCCAGCAGCTTGGAGGGCAGGGGTTTTTACAATGAGCAGTTCTTC. Translation: CASSLEGRGFYNEQFF. The full variable domain, with the rest looked up from reference TRBV5-1 and TRBJ2-1, is KAGVTQTPRYLIKTRGQQVTLSCSPISGHRSVSWYQQTPGQGLQFLFEYFSETQRNKGNFPGRFSGRQFSNSRSEMNVSTLELGDSALYLCASSLEGRGFYNEQFFGPGTRLTVL.

This chain uses TRBV14 with TRBJ1-4; D is unresolved. Germline lookup yields CDR1 SGHDN and CDR2 FVKESK. Trimming removed 0 bases at V and 0 bases at J, with 8 bases between. The CDR3 is made up of 16 amino acids. This CDR3 reads CASSQEAFTTNEKLFF. Written as DNA, the CDR3 is TGTGCCAGCAGCCAAGAGGCCTTCACAACTAATGAAAAACTGTTTTTT.

This sequence joins TRBV15 and TRBJ1-2; the match to TRBD1 covers 7 bases. Per germline, CDR1 LNHNV and CDR2 YYDKDF (reference sequence). The trim removed 0 bases at V and 6 bases at J, leaving 10 bases unmatched. This CDR3 has 16 residues. The CDR3 is CATSRDVAGTEDGYTF. CDR3 nucleotides: TGTGCCACCAGCAGAGATGTAGCTGGGACAGAGGATGGCTACACCTTC.

CDR3 amino acids: CASSLDRVRETQYF. Here the CDR3 DNA reads TGTGCCAGCAGCTTGGACAGGGTCCGAGAGACCCAGTACTTC. This rearrangement joins TRBV5-4 to TRBJ2-5, with D perhaps TRBD1 (6 bases). Trimming removed 0 bases from V and 4 bases from J, with 10 bases in between. The CDR3 runs to 14 residues. Germline V lookup: CDR1 SGHNT, CDR2 YYREEE (reference sequence).

This chain links TRBV6-5 with TRBJ1-2, with TRBD1 identical over 7 bases. The V segment lost 2 bases and the J segment 7 bases; nucleotides outside the gene matches: 10. CDR3 length equals 15 residues. Germline values: CDR1 MNHEY, CDR2 SVGAGI. CDR3 nucleotides: TGTGCCAGCAGTTACAATCCCGACAGGGCTGCTGGCTACACCTTC. Amino acid sequence: CASSYNPDRAAGYTF.

The chain employs TRBV27 and TRBJ2-3; 11 bases map to TRBD2. The germline gives CDR1 MNHEY, CDR2 SMNVEV (reference sequence). This CDR3 comprises 20 residues. The V gene end was trimmed by 6 bases and the J gene end by 0 bases; junction bases not matched to a gene: 17. CDR3 protein: CASRNLLAGGSRASTDTQYF. In DNA form, the CDR3 reads TGTGCCAGCAGGAATCTGCTAGCGGGGGGCTCTCGTGCTAGCACAGATACGCAGTATTTT.

This clone was recorded once. The chain links TRBV6-5 to TRBJ1-5; D gene ambiguous. CDR3 size: 14 residues. Germline CDR1 is MNHEY and CDR2 is SVGAGI. Trimming shortened V by 2 bases and J by 8 bases, and 13 bases separated the two germline ends. The chain's CDR3 is CASSYRPGAEPQHF. As DNA, the CDR3 is TGTGCCAGCAGTTACCGGCCGGGCGCGGAGCCCCAGCATTTT.

The J gene is TRBJ2-5, the V gene TRBV6-1; D not resolved. In germline, CDR1 is MNHNS, CDR2 SASEGT. Trimming stripped 1 base from V and 7 bases from J, with 10 bases between. CDR3 length equals 13 residues. The CDR3 DNA reads TGTGCCAGCAGTGAAGGGCAGATTGGGACCCAGTACTTC. It yields the protein CASSEGQIGTQYF.

V usage is TRBV12-5 and J usage is TRBJ2-1, with D possibly TRBD1 on 6 matching bases. The CDR3 loop spans 16 amino acids. The germline V gene has CDR1 LGHNT and CDR2 FRNRAP. V dropped 2 bases and J dropped 1 base, with 12 bases sitting between them. CDR3 in DNA: TGTGCTAGTGGTTTGAAAAGGGGGAATTCCTACAATGAGCAGTTCTTC. Protein product: CASGLKRGNSYNEQFF.

A note on this clone: The sample has other DNA sequences that encode this CDR3 too. The chain combines TRBV6-1 with TRBJ1-1; 8 positions match TRBD1. CDR1 is MNHNS and CDR2 is SASEGT in the germline V gene. The CDR3 is 15 amino acids. With V trimmed by 4 bases and J by 4 bases, 8 bases remained unmatched. The chain's CDR3 is CASSGGQGYSTEAFF. CDR3 sequence (DNA): TGTGCCAGCAGTGGAGGACAGGGATACAGCACTGAAGCTTTCTTT.

Note on this clone: The missing conserved phenylalanine or tryptophan at the end of this CDR3 makes a read error likely. No DNA is shown, since the ends of the CDR3 on it are uncertain; the CDR3 is the one TCRdb lists. The J gene is TRBJ1-1, the V gene TRBV19; TRBD1 was called by the table and not checked on the DNA. CDR1 and CDR2 from the germline V gene are LNHDA and SQIVND (reference sequence). Counting both end residues, the CDR3 totals 11 amino acids. This CDR3 reads CASSSFGQWRG.

The V and J genes are TRBV20-1 and TRBJ2-1; D gene ambiguous. The ends were cut back, 4 bases at V and 12 bases at J, with 13 bases in the middle. This CDR3 spans 11 amino acids. The germline V gene has CDR1 DFQATT and CDR2 SNEGSKA (reference sequence). DNA for the CDR3: TGCAGTGCTAAAGGACCCCAAGTGCAGTTCTTC. Its protein product is CSAKGPQVQFF.

Comment on this clone: The sample holds other DNA sequences that translate to the same CDR3. V and J are TRBV27 and TRBJ1-5; D is perhaps TRBD1 (6 bases). V lost 0 bases and J lost 6, with 9 bases in between. Germline lookup yields CDR1 MNHEY and CDR2 SMNVEV (reference sequence). There are 14 residues in the CDR3. CDR3 amino acids: CASSLSSGVQPQHF. CDR3 nucleotide sequence: TGTGCCAGCAGTTTATCGTCAGGGGTTCAGCCCCAGCATTTT.

V is TRBV11-2 and J is TRBJ1-1; 9 nucleotides match TRBD1. Trimming removed 4 bases from V and 1 base from J; junction bases left unmatched: 10. This CDR3 is 17 amino acids long. Germline CDR1 and CDR2: SGHAT and FQNNGV. In nucleotides, the CDR3 is TGTGCCAGCAGCTCTCCCCGGGACAGGGTTTGGAACACTGAAGCTTTCTTT. Protein product: CASSSPRDRVWNTEAFF.

This clone was detected only once. The chain has TRBV7-9 and TRBJ2-3, with D perhaps TRBD1 (6 bases). This CDR3 has 14 residues. V lost 3 bases and J 0 bases, leaving 7 bases between the germline ends. Germline V lookup: CDR1 SEHNR, CDR2 FQNEAQ (reference sequence). CDR3 amino acids: CASSLGASTDTQYF. The CDR3 nucleotides read TGTGCCAGCAGCTTGGGGGCTAGCACAGATACGCAGTATTTT.

The chain has TRBV2 and TRBJ1-2; a possible D gene is TRBD1 (6 bases). Germline CDR1 SNHLY, CDR2 FYNNEI. V shed 8 bases and J shed 0 bases, with 25 bases lying between them. The CDR3 is made up of 18 amino acids. The CDR3 DNA reads as TGTGCCAGCGGAGGACAGCCAAGGGCCCGAGGGACTAACTATGGCTACACCTTC. Residues: CASGGQPRARGTNYGYTF.

The chain carries TRBV9 and TRBJ1-4; TRBD1 is a possible D gene (6 bases). Trimming shortened V by 1 base and J by 0 bases, and 10 bases separated the two germline ends. The CDR3 spans 16 residues. Germline V gene lookup returns CDR1 SGDLS and CDR2 YYNGEE. The CDR3 DNA reads as TGTGCCAGCAGCGTAACCCCAGGGGCAACTAATGAAAAACTGTTTTTT. Translating gives CASSVTPGATNEKLFF.

V gene TRBV7-9 combines with J gene TRBJ1-1, with 10 bases fitting TRBD1. Germline loops: CDR1 SEHNR, CDR2 FQNEAQ (reference sequence). Germline trimming cut 3 bases from V and 1 base from J; bases unmatched to any gene: 8. The CDR3 loop spans 17 amino acids. CDR3 in DNA: TGTGCCAGCAGCTTCTCCGGAAGGACAGGGGGGAACACTGAAGCTTTCTTT. Translating gives CASSFSGRTGGNTEAFF.

The rearrangement uses TRBV7-9 and TRBJ2-3, with TRBD2 identical over 8 bases. The ends lost 2 bases at V and 4 bases at J; junction bases unmatched: 14. The CDR3 length is 18 residues. CDR1 SEHNR and CDR2 FQNEAQ come from the germline V gene (reference sequence). The chain's CDR3 is CASSLMPGGQVVPDTQYF. DNA of the CDR3: TGTGCCAGCAGCTTAATGCCGGGGGGGCAGGTCGTACCAGATACGCAGTATTTT.